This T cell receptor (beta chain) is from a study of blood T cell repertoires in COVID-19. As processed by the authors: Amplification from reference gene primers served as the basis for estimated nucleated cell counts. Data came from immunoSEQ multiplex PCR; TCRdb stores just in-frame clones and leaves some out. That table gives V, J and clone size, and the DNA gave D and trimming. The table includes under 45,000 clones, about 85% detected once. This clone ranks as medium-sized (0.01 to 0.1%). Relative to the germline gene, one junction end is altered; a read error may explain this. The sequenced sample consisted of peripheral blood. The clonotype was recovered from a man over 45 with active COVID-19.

The CDR3 region has the DNA TGTGCCAGCAGTTACGGGGTCGAGAAGGGGGCCCAGAACTTC. Encoded protein: CASSYGVEKGAQNF. The J gene is TRBJ2-7, the V gene TRBV6-2 or TRBV6-3; TRBD1 matches at 7 bases. This CDR3 spans 14 amino acids. Germline V gene data show CDR1 as MNHEY and CDR2 as SVGEGT.